Below, 16 T cell receptor beta chains from the same sample are listed, as sequenced in a study of blood T cell repertoires in COVID-19. Libraries were prepared by immunoSEQ multiplex PCR; TCRdb keeps only in-frame clonotypes and omits some of them. The sample lists 170,000 or so clones, 60% to 80% occurring once. Material: PBMCs or T cells enriched from blood (not recorded which). The receptors here all came from a woman aged 45-59 years who had recovered from COVID-19.

This clone is labeled medium-sized. V and J are TRBV28 and TRBJ2-3; possible D gene TRBD2, 5 bases. V was shortened by 10 bases and J by 0 bases, with 26 bases between the two germline ends. The germline gives CDR1 MDHEN, CDR2 SYDVKM. The CDR3 consists of 18 residues. In DNA, the CDR3 is TGTGCCACCTCACGAATCAGCGGAAAAGATCCTAGCACAGATACGCAGTATTTT. It translates to CATSRISGKDPSTDTQYF.

This clone has a single count. The CDR3 nucleotides read TGCGCCAGCAGCCAAGAAGGGAGGGGAGGGTCCTACAATGAGCAGTTCTTC. Its translation: CASSQEGRGGSYNEQFF. The chain is built from TRBV4-1 and TRBJ2-1; 7 bases are a match to TRBD2. Germline V gives CDR1 MGHRA, CDR2 YSYEKL. Trimming at V came to 0 bases and at J to 1 base, leaving 6 bases not matched to a gene. The CDR3 totals 17 residues.

CDR3 loop: CASSRGTSGMGEQFF. In DNA, the CDR3 is TGTGCCAGCTCCCGAGGGACTAGCGGGATGGGTGAGCAGTTCTTC. The chain employs TRBV18 and TRBJ2-1; 13 positions agree with TRBD2. J lost 9 bases, V lost 6 bases, and 8 bases had no gene match. Germline values: CDR1 KGHSH, CDR2 LQKENI. The length of the CDR3 is 15 residues.

The table lists this clone with a count of one. This sequence joins TRBV18 and TRBJ2-5; 10 nucleotides align to TRBD1. CDR1 is KGHSH, CDR2 LQKENI, per germline. The junction had 2 bases not matched to a gene; V was cut back by 0 bases and J by 4 bases. The CDR3 runs to 15 residues. The CDR3 nucleotides are TGTGCCAGCTCACCACCGGGGACAGGGGCAGAGACCCAGTACTTC. Protein: CASSPPGTGAETQYF.

The V and J genes are TRBV2 and TRBJ1-5; no firm D call. The CDR3 has 14 residues. Germline loops: CDR1 SNHLY, CDR2 FYNNEI. Trimming removed 6 bases from V and 4 bases from J, with 13 bases in between. The CDR3 region is CASSADKVNQPQHF. The CDR3 bases are TGTGCCAGCAGCGCAGACAAGGTGAATCAGCCCCAGCATTTT.

CDR3 coding DNA: TGTGCCAGCAGTGAGGGGTCAGGGGCGTCGTCTGGCTACACCTTC. Translated: CASSEGSGASSGYTF. This chain uses TRBV2 with TRBJ1-2, with D possibly being TRBD1 (6 bases). There are 15 residues in the CDR3. V gave up 3 bases and J gave up 7 bases, with 18 bases separating them. Germline loops: CDR1 SNHLY, CDR2 FYNNEI.

The rearrangement joins TRBV6-1 to TRBJ2-4; 10 nucleotides agree with TRBD2. The CDR3 length is 16 residues. The germline gives CDR1 MNHNS, CDR2 SASEGT. V dropped 3 bases and J dropped 0; count of bases not matched to a gene: 2. CDR3 sequence reads: CASSDVAGGAKNIQYF. CDR3 nucleotides: TGTGCCAGCAGTGATGTAGCGGGAGGAGCCAAAAACATTCAGTACTTC.

This clone was found a few times. The chain uses TRBV30 and TRBJ2-3, with 12 positions matching TRBD2. With 1 base clipped from V and 10 bases from J, the junction kept 9 bases outside the gene matches. The CDR3 runs to 15 residues. Germline CDR1 reads GTSNPN; CDR2 reads SVGIG (reference sequence). The CDR3 DNA is TGTGCCTGGAGTGAAACTAGCGGGGGGCGAGTGGCGCAGTATTTT. Translated: CAWSETSGGRVAQYF.

This sequence joins TRBV19 and TRBJ1-4, with 8 bases matching TRBD1. V gave up 1 base and J gave up 7 bases; unmatched junction bases: 8. Germline V gene sequence: CDR1 LNHDA, CDR2 SQIVND (reference sequence). CDR3 length: 16 residues. CDR3 residues: CASSIAPGGYREKLFF. DNA for the CDR3: TGTGCCAGTAGTATAGCTCCAGGGGGCTACCGTGAAAAACTGTTTTTT. The variable domain in full, with the rest retrieved from reference TRBV19 and TRBJ1-4, is DGGITQSPKYLFRKEGQNVTLSCEQNLNHDAMYWYRQDPGQGLRLIYYSQIVNDFQKGDIAEGYSVSREKKESFPLTVTSAQKNPTAFYLCASSIAPGGYREKLFFGSGTQLSVL.

This chain connects TRBV7-8 to TRBJ2-1; 11 nucleotides match TRBD2. With V trimmed by 5 bases and J by 5 bases, 14 bases remained unmatched. This CDR3 comprises 18 residues. Per germline, CDR1 SGHVS and CDR2 FQNEAQ. For the CDR3, the DNA is TGTGCCAGCAGCCCGGGAACTAGCGGGAGTCAGGTTCACAATGAGCAGTTCTTC. Protein product: CASSPGTSGSQVHNEQFF.

This chain uses TRBV7-8 with TRBJ2-7; D not certain. With 5 bases removed from V and 0 bases from J, the gap between germline ends came to 14 bases. The germline gives CDR1 SGHVS, CDR2 FQNEAQ. The CDR3 consists of 15 residues. CDR3 residues: CASSPLVRSSYEQYF. CDR3 DNA sequence: TGTGCCAGCAGCCCCCTCGTCCGGAGCTCCTACGAGCAGTACTTC.

V and J are TRBV5-8 and TRBJ2-3; TRBD2 agrees at 11 bases. This CDR3 has 17 residues. The V segment lost 10 bases and the J segment 2 bases; nucleotides outside the gene matches: 15. Germline CDR1 is SGHTS and CDR2 is YDEGEE. As DNA, the CDR3 is TGTGCCCAAGGCGTCGGGCTGACTAGCGGGAACACAGATACGCAGTATTTT. Amino acid sequence: CAQGVGLTSGNTDTQYF.

This sequence joins TRBV11-2 and TRBJ1-3; D is possibly TRBD1 (6 bases). The V and J ends lost 5 bases and 0 bases respectively, with 14 bases between them. The CDR3 covers 16 residues. The germline CDR1 and CDR2 sequences are SGHAT and FQNNGV. CDR3 loop: CASSKLGQFSGNTIYF. The CDR3 coding sequence is TGTGCCAGCAGCAAACTCGGACAGTTCTCTGGAAACACCATATATTTT.

The V call is TRBV14, the J call TRBJ2-1; TRBD2 matches 8 bases. The germline gives CDR1 SGHDN, CDR2 FVKESK. The trim removed 4 bases at V and 6 bases at J, leaving 14 bases unmatched. There are 17 residues in the CDR3. In nucleotides, the CDR3 is TGTGCCAGCAGCCGAGGGGGGAGTAGCGGGAAGCCCAATGAGCAGTTCTTC. Translated, it gives CASSRGGSSGKPNEQFF.

The CDR3 DNA reads TGTGCCACCAAAGAGGGGGACACTGAAGCTTTCTTT. Encoded protein: CATKEGDTEAFF. The rearrangement uses TRBV28 and TRBJ1-1; tentatively, D is TRBD1 (6 bases). Germline values: CDR1 MDHEN, CDR2 SYDVKM. The CDR3 has 12 amino acids. V was pared by 10 bases and J by 3 bases, with 12 bases between.

CDR3 in DNA: TGTGCCAGCAGCCCGGGGGGGTCCAGGGGAGCCAAAAACATTCAGTACTTC. This codes for CASSPGGSRGAKNIQYF. V usage is TRBV5-4 and J usage is TRBJ2-4, with 8 nucleotides matching TRBD2. The CDR3 is 17 amino acids. Germline V gives CDR1 SGHNT, CDR2 YYREEE (reference sequence). Trimming cost V 4 bases and J 0 bases; bases outside gene matches: 9.